This T cell receptor (beta chain) stems from a study of radiotherapy plus CTLA-4 blockade in lung cancer. Across the whole study: Objective responses occurred in about a sixth of patients; about 32% had disease control. Regarding the study as a whole: Early blood T cell clone dynamics reportedly forecast response best, with interferon-beta. TCR clones from tumors expanded in blood after radiotherapy plus ipilimumab.

To note about this clone: Its antigen is still unknown.

Clones were read by immunoSEQ multiplex PCR, and TCRdb kept only the in-frame ones, dropping some. The table includes more than 90,000 clones, approximately 77% detected once. Trimming cost V 5 bases and J 14 bases, with 21 bases left between them. The germline V gene encodes CDR1 MNHEY and CDR2 SMNVEV (reference sequence). This CDR3 comprises 14 residues. The study gave focal radiation plus ipilimumab CTLA-4 blockade to patients with chemo-refractory metastatic non-small-cell lung cancer. The TCR was taken from a human donor with non-small cell lung cancer that progressed on radiotherapy plus ipilimumab. Some clones in this sample may be carry-over from other donors' samples. The rearrangement uses TRBV27 and TRBJ1-4; tentatively, D is TRBD1 (5 bases). Sequences were derived from peripheral blood, sampled from a patient treated with radiotherapy plus ipilimumab. CDR3 DNA: TGTGCCAGCAGTAGAGTGAGGGACCCGATGGGGCTGTTTTTT. Protein product: CASSRVRDPMGLFF.